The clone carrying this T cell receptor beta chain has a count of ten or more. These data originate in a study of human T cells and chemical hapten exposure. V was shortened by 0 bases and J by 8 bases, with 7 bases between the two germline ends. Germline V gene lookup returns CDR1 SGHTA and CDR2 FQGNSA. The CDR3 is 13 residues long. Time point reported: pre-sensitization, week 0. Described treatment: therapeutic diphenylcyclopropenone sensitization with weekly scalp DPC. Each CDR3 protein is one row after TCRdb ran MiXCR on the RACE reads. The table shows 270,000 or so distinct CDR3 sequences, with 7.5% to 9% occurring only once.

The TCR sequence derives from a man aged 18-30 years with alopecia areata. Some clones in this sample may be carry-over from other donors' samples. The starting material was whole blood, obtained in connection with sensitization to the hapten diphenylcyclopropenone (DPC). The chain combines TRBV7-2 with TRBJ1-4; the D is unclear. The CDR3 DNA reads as TGTGCCAGCAGCTTAGCGTTGCGGGAAAAACTGTTTTTT. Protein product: CASSLALREKLFF.